This TCR beta chain was documented in a study of T cell clones after liver transplantation. For the study at large: Without induction therapy, subjects received standard immunosuppression until 12-24 months post-transplant. Tolerance: complete withdrawal held at least one year, liver enzymes staying within twice normal.

Remarks on this clone: Its antigen is unidentified.

The CDR3 is 11 residues long. The V end lost 6 bases, the J end lost 3 bases, and 5 bases lay between the germline ends. Germline loops: CDR1 MNHEY, CDR2 SVGAGI. Regarding the study as a whole: A significant post-transplant drop in circulating graft-donor-reactive CD4 TCRbeta sequences occurred in most of the 8 subjects.

This table comes from immunoSEQ multiplex PCR, and its TCRdb copy is limited to in-frame clones, with some not included. The sample has 68,000 or so clones, more than 85% seen once. The chain carries TRBV6-5 and TRBJ1-2; D not certain. The sequencing used CD4+ T cells from blood, collected about 25 months after liver transplant. This TCR derives from a human patient who received a liver transplant. The graft donor may have given rise to some T cells. The CDR3: CASRNYYGYTF. CDR3 DNA sequence: TGTGCCAGCAGAAACTACTATGGCTACACCTTC.